This T cell receptor (beta chain) originates from a study of blood T cells in healthy people across ages. General study points: Age brought a roughly linear fall in TCR beta diversity measured per million T cells.

Germline V gives CDR1 SGDLS, CDR2 YYNGEE. The CDR3 covers 14 residues. Trimming removed 5 bases from V and 8 bases from J; junction bases left unmatched: 9. On this clonotype itself: Its cognate antigen is unknown.

The use of a sample-barcoded 5' primer and a J-beta primer mix characterized a second PCR of about 6 to 11 cycles. TCRdb analysed the 5' RACE reads with MiXCR anew, one entry per CDR3 protein. The profile shows roughly 800,000 distinct CDR3 sequences, roughly 25% of them singletons. The sample was also reused in another study, on T cells of mothers and their children.

This sequence originates from a boy between 5 and 17 years old in good health. The chain recombines TRBV9 with TRBJ1-4; 7 nucleotides line up with TRBD1. The source material was blood. Here the CDR3 reads CASSVRQGQEKLFF. CDR3 in DNA: TGTGCCAGCAGTGTAAGACAGGGACAAGAAAAACTGTTTTTT.